This TCR beta chain derives from a study of T cells after yellow fever vaccination. TCRdb processed the 5' RACE reads anew with MiXCR; each CDR3 protein has one entry. This table holds around 310,000 distinct CDR3 sequences, 8.5% to 10% found once. Looked up from germline, CDR1 is DFQATT and CDR2 is SNEGSKA (reference sequence). The CDR3 has 12 amino acids. V was clipped by 8 bases and J by 9 bases, with 17 bases between them. The V call is TRBV20-1, the J call TRBJ2-1, with D unresolved. The specimen comprised PBMCs, sampled on the day of the first yellow fever vaccination. The sequence was obtained from a man between 18 and 35 years old who received the YFV17D yellow fever vaccine. The CDR3 loop is CSSLTTDGEQFF. The DNA of the CDR3 is TGCAGTTCCCTCACTACGGATGGTGAGCAGTTCTTC.